This TCR beta chain comes out of a study of blood T cell repertoires in COVID-19 (dated by TCRdb to the early 2020s). In terms of the full investigation: Samples covering the acute and convalescent phases of COVID-19 were provided by collaborators in the United States, Italy and Spain. The material from the prospective study consisted of cDNA or gDNA derived from T cells, B-cell-depleted T cells, or PBMCs. Subjects who had been exposed to COVID-19, were actively infected with it, or had recovered from it provided the deeply sampled blood TCRbeta repertoires that made up the dataset. The repertoires were made available in a free public database intended to serve as a resource for research on the immune response to SARS-CoV-2. The samples were drawn from the first 160 participants of the ongoing ImmuneRACE study and from 1,200 or so subjects provided by 6 global collaborators. Nearly every sample came with metadata listing a de-identified subject ID, COVID-19 status, age in years and sex. Where available, HLA class I and class II types were taken from metadata supplied by the sample provider and were not determined by assay-based typing.

Whole blood was collected in K2EDTA tubes by collaborating institutions according to the institutions' own protocols. For TCRbeta analysis, collaborators shipped samples in one of three forms: frozen whole blood, isolated PBMCs, or DNA extracted from either of those sample types. About this clone itself: The antigen it recognizes is unknown. No quality values exist for individual bases; no much larger clone is one base distant.

Overall study outcomes, separate from this receptor: Clinical and demographic metadata were provided uncurated, with the amount varying by source and participant.

The germline V gene (reference sequence) yields PRHDT for CDR1 and FYEKMQ for CDR2. From its cysteine to its phenylalanine, the CDR3 spans 12 amino acids. The entry retains the CDR3 DNA only, 36 bases that are in frame from base 1. The junction shows trimming of 11 bases on V and 5 bases on J, plus 13 bases between the germline ends. The immunoSEQ Assay, a bias-controlled multiplex PCR, was used to amplify TCRbeta CDR3 regions from genomic DNA. The paper's processing steps were these. Within the assay, amplification of reference gene primers was used to estimate how many nucleated cells each sample contained. Sequence reads were collapsed and filtered to measure the absolute abundance of every unique TCRbeta CDR3 rearrangement. For each sample, productive Simpson clonality was calculated as the square root of Simpson's diversity index across productive rearrangements. Not all clones reach the TCRdb copy of this immuneACCESS table, which keeps in-frame sequences only. Checked studies attribute under half of the gap to unresolved V genes and leave the rest unexplained. V, J and clone size reflect that table, while D and trimming were determined from the DNA. In this sample the table shows about 180,000 clones, around 83% of which occur a single time. The top ten constitute 1.5% of the sample.

Recombination joined TRBV13 with TRBJ2-1, with TRBD1 perhaps the D gene, on 5 matching bases. Sequenced sample: peripheral blood. The sequence was collected from a human donor in a cohort sampled during active COVID-19. The CDR3: CAPLWGDNEQFF. In nucleotides, the sequence is TGTGCCCCCTTGTGGGGCGACAATGAGCAGTTCTTC.